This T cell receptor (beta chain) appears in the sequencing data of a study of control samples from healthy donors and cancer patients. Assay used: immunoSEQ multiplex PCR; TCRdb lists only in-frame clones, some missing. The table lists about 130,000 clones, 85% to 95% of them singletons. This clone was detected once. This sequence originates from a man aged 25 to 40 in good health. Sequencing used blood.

The CDR3 protein is CSVERDGPHNEQFF. The CDR3 DNA follows: TGCAGCGTTGAAAGAGACGGGCCCCACAATGAGCAGTTCTTC. V usage is TRBV29-1 and J usage is TRBJ2-1; no clear D. The V gene's germline CDR1 is SQVTM and CDR2 ANQGSEA. V was pared by 2 bases and J by 5 bases, with 13 bases between. The CDR3 totals 14 residues.